This T cell receptor beta chain was observed in a study of blood T cell repertoires in COVID-19. For the study at large: The origin of the acute and convalescent COVID-19 samples was the United States, Italy and Spain. From T cells, B-cell-depleted T cells, or PBMCs came the material, which was cDNA or gDNA.

How the authors handled the data: Cell counts per sample came from amplifying reference gene primers. Measured with immunoSEQ multiplex PCR; TCRdb has only the in-frame clones, and not every one. V, J and clone size are those of that table, while D and trimming were read from the DNA. The sample records just under 60,000 clones, roughly 80% being singletons. The CDR3 totals 14 residues. With 5 bases clipped from V and 5 bases from J, the junction kept 7 bases outside the gene matches. In germline, CDR1 is KGHDR, CDR2 SFDVKD. This chain links TRBV24-1 with TRBJ1-2; 7 nucleotides align to TRBD1. The TCR was taken from a human donor in a cohort sampled during active COVID-19. The material sequenced was peripheral blood. CDR3 sequence: CATSGNDRVYGYTF. CDR3 DNA: TGTGCCACCAGTGGGAACGACAGGGTTTATGGCTACACCTTC.